This T cell receptor beta chain derives from a study of control samples from healthy donors and cancer patients. Trimming pared 3 bases from V and 9 bases from J, leaving 15 bases between. CDR1 is MNHEY and CDR2 is SMNVEV in the germline V gene (reference sequence). This CDR3 region has 15 residues. Data came from immunoSEQ multiplex PCR; TCRdb stores just in-frame clones and leaves some out. This sample has about 26,000 clones, with 75% to 90% found just once. The source is a man aged 55 to 69 with colorectal cancer. The sample consisted of PBMCs. The chain employs TRBV27 and TRBJ1-6; D is possibly TRBD1 (5 bases). CDR3 DNA sequence: TGTGCCAGCAGTTTGCGCAGGGTATGGGCTTCACCCCTCCACTTT. Its protein is CASSLRRVWASPLHF.